These T cell receptor beta chains were read from a single sample in a study of blood T cell repertoires in COVID-19. Here immunoSEQ multiplex PCR was the method, and the copy in TCRdb shows in-frame clones only, minus some. There are 65,000 to 85,000 clones in the sample; roughly 84% occur only once, and 11% lies in the top ten. What was sequenced was peripheral blood. These receptors were obtained from a woman between 18 and 29 years old with acute or convalescent COVID-19. Each CDR3 is given with its conserved first and last residue. D genes are given only for firm matches. Clone size is given for some rows only: seen once, a few or many times, or a class if the clone is expanded.

clone size: few
D gene: NA
J gene: TRBJ1-1
V gene: TRBV4-1
CDR3 protein: CASSQPQVGGTEAFF
CDR3 DNA: TGCGCCAGCAGCCAACCCCAAGTGGGGGGGACTGAAGCTTTCTTT

clone size: NA
D gene: TRBD1
J gene: TRBJ1-2
V gene: TRBV9
CDR3 protein: CASSVGDRNEYGYTF
CDR3 DNA: TGTGCCAGCAGCGTAGGGGACAGAAACGAATATGGCTACACCTTC

clone size: NA
D gene: TRBD2
J gene: TRBJ2-1
V gene: TRBV27
CDR3 protein: CASSLSITSGGVEQFF
CDR3 DNA: TGTGCCAGCAGTTTATCGATAACTAGCGGGGGAGTTGAGCAGTTCTTC

clone size: NA
D gene: TRBD2
J gene: TRBJ2-1
V gene: TRBV27
CDR3 protein: CASRRGGRGPNEQFF
CDR3 DNA: TGTGCCAGCAGACGGGGCGGGAGGGGTCCCAATGAGCAGTTCTTC

clone size: NA
D gene: TRBD2
J gene: TRBJ2-1
V gene: TRBV24-1
CDR3 protein: CATSDRAGGNNEQFF
CDR3 DNA: TGTGCCACCAGTGATCGAGCGGGGGGTAACAATGAGCAGTTCTTC

clone size: NA
D gene: NA
J gene: TRBJ2-3
V gene: TRBV28
CDR3 protein: CASSLWAGGTDTQYF
CDR3 DNA: TGTGCCAGCAGTTTATGGGCAGGGGGCACAGATACGCAGTATTTT

clone size: NA
D gene: NA
J gene: TRBJ2-1
V gene: TRBV13
CDR3 protein: CASSLDFSYNEQFF
CDR3 DNA: TGTGCCAGCAGCTTAGACTTCTCCTACAATGAGCAGTTCTTC

clone size: NA
D gene: TRBD1
J gene: TRBJ2-1
V gene: TRBV5-1
CDR3 protein: CASSPGTGRDNEQFF
CDR3 DNA: TGCGCCAGCAGCCCCGGGACAGGGCGGGACAATGAGCAGTTCTTC

clone size: NA
D gene: NA
J gene: TRBJ2-3
V gene: TRBV15
CDR3 protein: CATSRDLEGGTDTQYF
CDR3 DNA: TGTGCCACCAGCAGAGATCTCGAGGGCGGCACAGATACGCAGTATTTT

clone size: NA
D gene: TRBD1
J gene: TRBJ2-7
V gene: TRBV12-3/TRBV12-4
CDR3 protein: CASSRTGYEQYF
CDR3 DNA: TGTGCCAGCAGCAGGACAGGTTACGAGCAGTACTTC

clone size: NA
D gene: TRBD1
J gene: TRBJ1-4
V gene: TRBV6-5
CDR3 protein: CASSIDRGQEKLFF
CDR3 DNA: TGTGCCAGCAGTATTGACAGGGGGCAAGAAAAACTGTTTTTT

clone size: NA
D gene: TRBD2
J gene: TRBJ2-5
V gene: TRBV4-1
CDR3 protein: CASSQDWLAGGVLETQYF
CDR3 DNA: TGCGCCAGCAGCCAAGATTGGCTAGCGGGGGGGGTTCTGGAGACCCAGTACTTC

clone size: NA
D gene: NA
J gene: TRBJ2-5
V gene: TRBV27
CDR3 protein: CASSPTSGEETQYF
CDR3 DNA: TGTGCCAGCAGTCCCACCTCAGGGGAAGAGACCCAGTACTTC

clone size: NA
D gene: TRBD2
J gene: TRBJ2-1
V gene: TRBV7-2
CDR3 protein: CASSLPPGGRLLGHEQFF
CDR3 DNA: TGTGCCAGCAGCCTACCCCCGGGAGGACGATTGCTAGGCCATGAGCAGTTCTTC

clone size: once
D gene: TRBD1
J gene: TRBJ2-5
V gene: TRBV7-9
CDR3 protein: CASSLDRGARETQYF
CDR3 DNA: TGTGCCAGCAGCTTGGACAGGGGGGCGCGTGAGACCCAGTACTTC

clone size: NA
D gene: TRBD2
J gene: TRBJ2-3
V gene: TRBV3-1/TRBV3-2
CDR3 protein: CASSRIAGGRPDTQYF
CDR3 DNA: TGTGCCAGCAGCCGTATAGCGGGAGGGCGCCCAGATACGCAGTATTTT

clone size: NA
D gene: TRBD1
J gene: TRBJ1-1
V gene: TRBV4-3
CDR3 protein: CASSQDPPATGGYTEAFF
CDR3 DNA: TGCGCCAGCAGCCAAGATCCACCCGCGACAGGGGGTTACACTGAAGCTTTCTTT

clone size: NA
D gene: NA
J gene: TRBJ2-2
V gene: TRBV12-3/TRBV12-4
CDR3 protein: CASSINTGELFF
CDR3 DNA: TGTGCCAGCAGCATTAACACCGGGGAGCTGTTTTTT

clone size: few
D gene: TRBD1
J gene: TRBJ2-5
V gene: TRBV4-1
CDR3 protein: CASSRRLGQGDPETQYF
CDR3 DNA: TGCGCCAGCAGCCGGAGGCTGGGACAGGGGGATCCGGAGACCCAGTACTTC

clone size: NA
D gene: TRBD1
J gene: TRBJ2-1
V gene: TRBV12-3/TRBV12-4
CDR3 protein: CASSGDSQNEQFF
CDR3 DNA: TGTGCCAGCAGCGGGGACAGCCAGAATGAGCAGTTCTTC